Each of the 19 T cell receptor beta chains below was sequenced from the same sample in a study of OX40 agonist ivuxolimab in advanced cancers. Libraries were built with the immunoSEQ multiplex PCR assay. The source is immuneACCESS, and TCRdb retained only in-frame sequences with V and J called. Part of the clones is not carried over; for the studies checked, unresolved V genes explain less than half of this, and the remainder is unexplained. The sample table contains approximately 76,000 clones; only one count was recorded for 75% to 90% of them. Roughly 5.5% of the sample is in the top ten clones. This material consisted of CD4+ or CD8+ T cells sorted from blood, taken in a trial of the OX40 agonist ivuxolimab. The source is an adult with an advanced solid tumor such as melanoma, head and neck, liver or kidney cancer.

This clone appeared a single time. V gene TRBV29-1 combines with J gene TRBJ2-1; TRBD1 might be the D (6 bases). Trimming stripped 4 bases from V and 9 bases from J, with 13 bases between. This CDR3 has 12 residues. Germline values: CDR1 SQVTM, CDR2 ANQGSEA. As DNA, the CDR3 is TGCAGCGTTGCCCCTCTAGGGGGTGAGCAGTTCTTC. Translation: CSVAPLGGEQFF.

The gene calls are TRBV5-4 and TRBJ2-3; weak D call: TRBD1 (6 bases). The germline CDR1 and CDR2 sequences are SGHNT and YYREEE (reference sequence). This CDR3 comprises 14 residues. Trimming left V 4 bases short and J 2 bases short, with 11 bases between. CDR3 residues: CASSLRDTTDTQYF. The CDR3 bases are TGTGCCAGCAGCCTCCGGGACACCACAGATACGCAGTATTTT.

The chain carries TRBV19 and TRBJ2-5; 10 nucleotides match TRBD1. With the DNA end fitting TRBJ2-7 better, the J assignment may be wrong. Germline V gene sequence: CDR1 LNHDA, CDR2 SQIVND (reference sequence). CDR3 length: 14 amino acids. The CDR3 DNA reads as TGTGCCAGTAGTATAGGACAGGGGGCATACGAGCAGTACTTC. Protein: CASSIGQGAYEQYF.

The V and J genes are TRBV19 and TRBJ2-3, with 7 bases identical to TRBD1. With 7 bases clipped from V and 0 bases from J, the junction kept 7 bases outside the gene matches. The germline V gene has CDR1 LNHDA and CDR2 SQIVND (reference sequence). The CDR3 extends over 15 amino acids. The DNA of the CDR3 is TGTGCCAGTAAAATCTGGGGACAGAGCACAGATACGCAGTATTTT. Amino acids: CASKIWGQSTDTQYF.

J is TRBJ2-2 and V is TRBV9, with TRBD1 matching over 7 bases. The CDR3 is made up of 16 amino acids. In germline, CDR1 is SGDLS, CDR2 YYNGEE. J lost 1 base, V lost 4 bases, and 7 bases had no gene match. CDR3 region: CASSITGVGNTGELFF. CDR3 nucleotide sequence: TGTGCCAGCAGCATAACAGGGGTCGGGAACACCGGGGAGCTGTTTTTT. Full variable domain (rest looked up from reference TRBV9 and TRBJ2-2): DSGVTQTPKHLITATGQRVTLRCSPRSGDLSVYWYQQSLDQGLQFLIQYYNGEERAKGNILERFSAQQFPDLHSELNLSSLELGDSALYFCASSITGVGNTGELFFGEGSRLTVL.

The chain carries TRBV10-1 and TRBJ1-1, with TRBD1 identical over 7 bases. This CDR3 contains 14 residues. Trimming cost V 3 bases and J 7 bases; bases outside gene matches: 8. Per the germline V gene, CDR1 is WNHNN and CDR2 is SYGVQD (reference sequence). CDR3: CASSDLNRDSEAFF. In nucleotides, the CDR3 is TGCGCCAGCAGTGACCTAAACCGGGACAGTGAAGCTTTCTTT.

CDR3 region: CASSPPPLRGEQYF. The CDR3 bases are TGTGCCAGCTCACCTCCTCCCCTTCGAGGGGAGCAGTACTTC. The chain links TRBV18 to TRBJ2-7; tentatively, D is TRBD2 (5 bases). V lost 3 bases and J 7 bases, leaving 16 bases between the germline ends. Germline V gene data show CDR1 as KGHSH and CDR2 as LQKENI. The CDR3 spans 14 residues.

This clone has more than one count but fewer than ten. The chain is built from TRBV29-1 and TRBJ1-1, with D possibly TRBD1 on 5 matching bases. V was clipped by 4 bases and J by 5 bases, with 14 bases between them. The CDR3 has 13 residues. The germline V gene has CDR1 SQVTM and CDR2 ANQGSEA. The CDR3: CSVGGRAKTEAFF. CDR3 DNA: TGCAGCGTTGGAGGCAGGGCTAAGACTGAAGCTTTCTTT.

V is TRBV7-9 and J is TRBJ2-6; no reliable D call. The germline V and J ends were trimmed by 3 bases and 4 bases, with 7 bases remaining between them. This CDR3 has 14 amino acids. CDR1 SEHNR and CDR2 FQNEAQ come from the germline V gene (reference sequence). CDR3 sequence reads: CASSFVAGANVLTF. The DNA of the CDR3 is TGTGCCAGCAGCTTTGTAGCAGGGGCCAACGTCCTGACTTTC.

This chain links TRBV11-2 with TRBJ2-7; possible D gene TRBD2, 5 bases. The CDR3 spans 15 residues. Germline values: CDR1 SGHAT, CDR2 FQNNGV. V gave up 5 bases and J gave up 2 bases, with 16 bases separating them. As DNA, the CDR3 is TGTGCCAGCAGCCTGCCGGGCCGAGGGCCCTACGAGCAGTACTTC. Residues: CASSLPGRGPYEQYF.

This clone was counted once. The chain is built from TRBV7-9 and TRBJ1-4, with a weak D call TRBD1 (6 bases). The germline gives CDR1 SEHNR, CDR2 FQNEAQ (reference sequence). Trimming pared 5 bases from V and 1 base from J, leaving 11 bases between. The CDR3 is 15 amino acids. The CDR3 protein is CASSLLRGTNEKLFF. The CDR3, as DNA: TGTGCCAGCAGCCTCCTCAGGGGAACTAATGAAAAACTGTTTTTT.

This clone showed up just once. The chain combines TRBV18 with TRBJ2-2; D is unclear. The V gene's germline CDR1 is KGHSH and CDR2 LQKENI. CDR3 size: 13 residues. Deletions cut 2 bases from V and 10 bases from J, with 11 bases between. CDR3 coding DNA: TGTGCCAGCTCACCAAACAGTAGATCGGAGCTGTTTTTT. Translation gives CASSPNSRSELFF. Filled out from reference TRBV18 and TRBJ2-2, the complete variable domain reads NAGVMQNPRHLVRRRGQEARLRCSPMKGHSHVYWYRQLPEEGLKFMVYLQKENIIDESGMPKERFSAEFPKEGPSILRIQQVVRGDSAAYFCASSPNSRSELFFGEGSRLTVL.

The gene calls are TRBV11-1 and TRBJ2-3; TRBD2 agrees at 9 bases. The CDR3 spans 15 residues. The V and J ends lost 1 base and 4 bases, in that order; junction bases with no gene match: 3. CDR1 and CDR2 from the germline V gene are SGHAT and FQDESV (reference sequence). CDR3 region: CASSLGQRGADTQYF. In nucleotides, the CDR3 is TGTGCCAGCAGCTTAGGCCAGCGGGGGGCAGATACGCAGTATTTT.

The rearrangement links TRBV6-6 to TRBJ1-6; 7 bases map to TRBD1. This CDR3 is 15 amino acids long. The germline V gene encodes CDR1 MNHNY and CDR2 SVGAGI (reference sequence). The J segment lost 3 bases and the V segment lost 3 bases, leaving 2 bases of the junction unmatched. The CDR3 protein is CASSYGQVYNSPLHF. The CDR3 DNA follows: TGTGCCAGCAGTTATGGACAGGTCTATAATTCACCCCTCCACTTT.

This clone was seen only a few times. The J gene is TRBJ1-5, the V gene TRBV2; a possible D gene is TRBD1 (6 bases). The CDR3 is 12 residues long. In germline, CDR1 is SNHLY, CDR2 FYNNEI. The V end was cut by 4 bases, the J end by 7 bases, with 8 bases between. CDR3 coding DNA: TGTGCCAGCAGTGCGAGGGGGCAGCCCCAGCATTTT. This gives the protein CASSARGQPQHF.

V usage is TRBV6-6 and J usage is TRBJ1-2, with 7 bases lining up with TRBD1. The germline gives CDR1 MNHNY, CDR2 SVGAGI (reference sequence). The trim removed 6 bases at V and 5 bases at J, leaving 9 bases unmatched. The CDR3 consists of 14 residues. CDR3 in amino acids: CASRTTTGVYGYTF. The CDR3 DNA sequence: TGTGCCAGCAGAACAACAACAGGGGTATATGGCTACACCTTC.

The V gene is TRBV9, the J gene TRBJ2-7; D is uncertain. The CDR3 has 15 amino acids. The germline CDR1 and CDR2 sequences are SGDLS and YYNGEE. The V gene lost 0 bases and the J gene lost 3 bases, with 13 bases spanning the gap. The CDR3 region is CASSVGSSLNYEQYF. In DNA, the CDR3 is TGTGCCAGCAGCGTAGGTAGCTCTCTAAACTACGAGCAGTACTTC.

The V call is TRBV2, the J call TRBJ2-4; D possibly corresponds to TRBD2 (6 bases). The V and J ends lost 6 bases and 5 bases respectively, with 14 bases between them. From germline, CDR1 is SNHLY and CDR2 FYNNEI. This CDR3 is built from 14 residues. The CDR3 sequence is CASSIRDWENIQYF. As DNA, the CDR3 is TGTGCCAGCAGCATTCGGGACTGGGAAAACATTCAGTACTTC.

V gene TRBV11-2 combines with J gene TRBJ2-3; the D is unclear. V was shortened by 1 base and J by 6 bases, with 5 bases between the two germline ends. There are 12 residues in the CDR3. Per germline, CDR1 SGHAT and CDR2 FQNNGV. The CDR3 here is CASSLGWDTQYF. The DNA of the CDR3 is TGTGCCAGCAGCTTAGGGTGGGATACGCAGTATTTT.